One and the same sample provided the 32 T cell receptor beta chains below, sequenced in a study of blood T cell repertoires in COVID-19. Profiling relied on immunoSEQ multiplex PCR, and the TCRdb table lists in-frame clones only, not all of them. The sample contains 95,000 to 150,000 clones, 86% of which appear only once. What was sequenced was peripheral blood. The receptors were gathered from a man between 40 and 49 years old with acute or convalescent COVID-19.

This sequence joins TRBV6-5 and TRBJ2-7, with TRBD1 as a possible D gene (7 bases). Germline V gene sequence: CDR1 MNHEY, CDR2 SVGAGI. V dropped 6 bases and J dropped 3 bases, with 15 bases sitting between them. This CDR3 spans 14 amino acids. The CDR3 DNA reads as TGTGCCAGCAGCCCCCAGGGGGGAGACTACGAGCAGTACTTC. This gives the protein CASSPQGGDYEQYF.

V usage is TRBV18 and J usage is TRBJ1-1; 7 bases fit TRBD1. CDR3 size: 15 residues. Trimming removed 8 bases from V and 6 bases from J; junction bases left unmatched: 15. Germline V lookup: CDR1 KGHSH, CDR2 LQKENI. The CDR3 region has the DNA TGTGCCAGCAGAGGACAGCCAGGACAGGCCGCTGAAGCTTTCTTT. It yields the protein CASRGQPGQAAEAFF.

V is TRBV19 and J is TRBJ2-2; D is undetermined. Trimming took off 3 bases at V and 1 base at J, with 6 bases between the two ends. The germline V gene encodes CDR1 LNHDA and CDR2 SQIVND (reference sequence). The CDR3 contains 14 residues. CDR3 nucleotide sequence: TGTGCCAGTAGTATTACTCTGAACACCGGGGAGCTGTTTTTT. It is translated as CASSITLNTGELFF.

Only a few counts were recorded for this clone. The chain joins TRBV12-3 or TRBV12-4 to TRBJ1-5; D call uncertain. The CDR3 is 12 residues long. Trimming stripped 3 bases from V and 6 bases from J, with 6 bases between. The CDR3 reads CASSLEGQPQHF. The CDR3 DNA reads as TGTGCCAGCAGTTTGGAGGGTCAGCCCCAGCATTTT.

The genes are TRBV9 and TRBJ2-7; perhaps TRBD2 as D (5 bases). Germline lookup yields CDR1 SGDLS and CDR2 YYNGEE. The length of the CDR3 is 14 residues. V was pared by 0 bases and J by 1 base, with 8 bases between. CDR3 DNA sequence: TGTGCCAGCAGCGTAGACGGGAATTCCTACGAGCAGTACTTC. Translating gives CASSVDGNSYEQYF.

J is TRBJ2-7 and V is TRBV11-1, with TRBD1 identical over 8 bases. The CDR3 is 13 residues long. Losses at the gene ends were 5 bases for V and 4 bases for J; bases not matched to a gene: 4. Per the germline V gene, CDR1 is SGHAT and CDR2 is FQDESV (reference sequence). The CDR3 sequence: CASSINRGYEQYF. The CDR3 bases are TGTGCCAGCAGCATCAACAGGGGGTACGAGCAGTACTTC.

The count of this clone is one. CDR3 sequence reads: CASSFSRGNTEAFF. The CDR3 DNA sequence: TGCGCCAGCAGCTTCAGTAGAGGGAACACTGAAGCTTTCTTT. The rearrangement links TRBV5-1 to TRBJ1-1; no clear D. The germline gives CDR1 SGHRS, CDR2 YFSETQ. This CDR3 spans 14 amino acids. Trimming pared 2 bases from V and 1 base from J, leaving 9 bases between.

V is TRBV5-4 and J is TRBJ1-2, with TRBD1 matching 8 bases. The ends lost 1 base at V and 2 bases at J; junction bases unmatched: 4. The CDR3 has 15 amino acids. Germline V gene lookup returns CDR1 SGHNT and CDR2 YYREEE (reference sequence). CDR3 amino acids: CASSLQTGANYGYTF. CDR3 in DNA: TGTGCCAGCAGCTTGCAGACAGGGGCGAACTATGGCTACACCTTC.

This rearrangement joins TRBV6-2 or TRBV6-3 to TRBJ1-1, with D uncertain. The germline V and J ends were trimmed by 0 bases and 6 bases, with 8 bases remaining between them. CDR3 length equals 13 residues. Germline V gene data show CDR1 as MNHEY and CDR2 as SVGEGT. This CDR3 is CASSYSLSPEAFF. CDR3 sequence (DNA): TGTGCCAGCAGTTACTCTTTATCTCCTGAAGCTTTCTTT.

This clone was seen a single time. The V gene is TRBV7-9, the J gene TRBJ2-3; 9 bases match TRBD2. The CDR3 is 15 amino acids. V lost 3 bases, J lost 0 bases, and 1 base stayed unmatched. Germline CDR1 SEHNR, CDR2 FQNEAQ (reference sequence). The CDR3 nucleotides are TGTGCCAGCAGCTTGACTAGCGGAAGCACAGATACGCAGTATTTT. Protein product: CASSLTSGSTDTQYF.

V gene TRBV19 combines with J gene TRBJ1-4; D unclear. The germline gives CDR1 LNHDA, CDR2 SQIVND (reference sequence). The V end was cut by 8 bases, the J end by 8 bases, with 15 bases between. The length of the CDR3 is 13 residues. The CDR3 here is CASSEGAGEKLFF. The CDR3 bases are TGTGCCAGTTCCGAGGGAGCAGGAGAAAAACTGTTTTTT.

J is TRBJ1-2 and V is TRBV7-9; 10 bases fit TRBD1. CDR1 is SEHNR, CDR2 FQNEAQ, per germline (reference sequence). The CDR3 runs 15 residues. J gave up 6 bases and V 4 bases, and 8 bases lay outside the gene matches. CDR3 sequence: CASSSTGGAGDGYTF. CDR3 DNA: TGTGCCAGCAGCTCGACAGGGGGCGCCGGAGATGGCTACACCTTC.

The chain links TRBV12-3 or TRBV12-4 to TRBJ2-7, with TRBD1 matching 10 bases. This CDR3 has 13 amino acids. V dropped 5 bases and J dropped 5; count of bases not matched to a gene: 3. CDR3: CASSPGTGDEQYF. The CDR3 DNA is TGTGCCAGCAGTCCTGGGACAGGGGACGAGCAGTACTTC.

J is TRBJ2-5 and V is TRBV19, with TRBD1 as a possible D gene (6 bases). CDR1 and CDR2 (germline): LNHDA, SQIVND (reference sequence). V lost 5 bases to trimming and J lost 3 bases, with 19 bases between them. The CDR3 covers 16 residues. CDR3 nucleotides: TGTGCCAGTAGTCCCCAGGGGCATTATAGCGAAGAGACCCAGTACTTC. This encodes CASSPQGHYSEETQYF. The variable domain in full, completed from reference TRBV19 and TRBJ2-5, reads DGGITQSPKYLFRKEGQNVTLSCEQNLNHDAMYWYRQDPGQGLRLIYYSQIVNDFQKGDIAEGYSVSREKKESFPLTVTSAQKNPTAFYLCASSPQGHYSEETQYFGPGTRLLVL.

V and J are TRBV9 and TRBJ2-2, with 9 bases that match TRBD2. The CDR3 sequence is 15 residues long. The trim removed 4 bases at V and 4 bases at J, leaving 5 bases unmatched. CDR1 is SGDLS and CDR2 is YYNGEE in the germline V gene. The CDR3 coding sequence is TGTGCCAGCAGCACTCGGACTAGCGCCACCGGGGAGCTGTTTTTT. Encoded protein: CASSTRTSATGELFF.

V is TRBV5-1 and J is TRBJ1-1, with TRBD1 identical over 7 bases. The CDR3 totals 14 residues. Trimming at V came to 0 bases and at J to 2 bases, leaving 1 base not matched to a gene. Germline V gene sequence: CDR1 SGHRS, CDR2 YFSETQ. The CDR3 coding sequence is TGCGCCAGCAGCTTGGGGGACAGAAACACTGAAGCTTTCTTT. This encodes CASSLGDRNTEAFF.

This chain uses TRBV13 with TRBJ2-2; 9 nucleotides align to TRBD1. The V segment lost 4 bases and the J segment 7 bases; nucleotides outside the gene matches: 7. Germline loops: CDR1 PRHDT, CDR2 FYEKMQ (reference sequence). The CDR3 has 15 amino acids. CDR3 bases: TGTGCCAGCAGCTGGAACAGGGGGCGTAGCGGGGAGCTGTTTTTT. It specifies CASSWNRGRSGELFF.

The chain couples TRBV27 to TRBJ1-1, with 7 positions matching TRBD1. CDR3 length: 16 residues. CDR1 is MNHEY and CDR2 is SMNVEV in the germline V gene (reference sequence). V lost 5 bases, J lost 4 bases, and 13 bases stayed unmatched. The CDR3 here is CASSAQTGLMGTEAFF. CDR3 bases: TGTGCCAGCAGTGCCCAGACAGGGTTGATGGGCACTGAAGCTTTCTTT.

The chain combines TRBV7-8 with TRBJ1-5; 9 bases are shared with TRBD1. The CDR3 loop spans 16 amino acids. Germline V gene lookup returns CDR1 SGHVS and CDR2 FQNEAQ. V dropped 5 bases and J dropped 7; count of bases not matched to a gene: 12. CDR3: CASSHRKGQGSQPQHF. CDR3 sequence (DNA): TGTGCCAGCAGCCATAGAAAGGGACAGGGCTCGCAGCCCCAGCATTTT.

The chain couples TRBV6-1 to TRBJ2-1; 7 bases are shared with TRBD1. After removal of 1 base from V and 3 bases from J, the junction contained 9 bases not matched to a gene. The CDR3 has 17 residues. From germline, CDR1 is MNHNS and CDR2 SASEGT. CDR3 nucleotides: TGTGCCAGCAGTGAAGGGGACAGATATAGCCTCTACAATGAGCAGTTCTTC. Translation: CASSEGDRYSLYNEQFF.

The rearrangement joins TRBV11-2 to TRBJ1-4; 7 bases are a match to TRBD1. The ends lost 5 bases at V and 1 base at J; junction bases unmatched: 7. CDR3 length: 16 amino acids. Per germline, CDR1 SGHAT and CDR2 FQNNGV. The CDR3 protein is CASSPTRQGTNEKLFF. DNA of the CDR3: TGTGCCAGCAGCCCCACCCGACAGGGAACTAATGAAAAACTGTTTTTT.

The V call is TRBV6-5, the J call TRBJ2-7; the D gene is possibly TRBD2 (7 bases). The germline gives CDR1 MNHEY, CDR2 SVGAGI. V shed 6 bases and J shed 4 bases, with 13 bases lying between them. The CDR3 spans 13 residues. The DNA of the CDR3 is TGTGCCAGCAGGGGGGGAGGGGGTTACGAGCAGTACTTC. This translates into CASRGGGGYEQYF.

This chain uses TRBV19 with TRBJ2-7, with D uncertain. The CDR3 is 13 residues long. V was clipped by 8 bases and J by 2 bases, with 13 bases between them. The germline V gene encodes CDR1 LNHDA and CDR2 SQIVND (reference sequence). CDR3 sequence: CASSVSQTYEQYF. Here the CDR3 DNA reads TGTGCCAGTTCCGTTAGCCAGACCTACGAGCAGTACTTC.

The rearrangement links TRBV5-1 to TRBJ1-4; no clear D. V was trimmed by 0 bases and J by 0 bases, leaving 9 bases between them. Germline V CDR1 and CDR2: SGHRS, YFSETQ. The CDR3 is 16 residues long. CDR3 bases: TGCGCCAGCAGCTTGGAACCAGTCGCAACTAATGAAAAACTGTTTTTT. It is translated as CASSLEPVATNEKLFF.

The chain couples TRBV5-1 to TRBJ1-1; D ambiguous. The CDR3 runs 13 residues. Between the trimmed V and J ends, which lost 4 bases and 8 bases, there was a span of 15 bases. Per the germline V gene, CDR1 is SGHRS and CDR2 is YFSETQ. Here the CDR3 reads CASSQGPGPEAFF. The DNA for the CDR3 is TGCGCCAGCAGCCAAGGTCCAGGTCCAGAAGCTTTCTTT.

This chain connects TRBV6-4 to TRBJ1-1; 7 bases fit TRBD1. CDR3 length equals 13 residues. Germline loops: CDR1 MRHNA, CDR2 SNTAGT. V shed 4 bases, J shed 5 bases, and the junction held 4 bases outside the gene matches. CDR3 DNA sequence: TGTGCCAGCAGTGCTAACAGGGGTACTGAAGCTTTCTTT. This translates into CASSANRGTEAFF.

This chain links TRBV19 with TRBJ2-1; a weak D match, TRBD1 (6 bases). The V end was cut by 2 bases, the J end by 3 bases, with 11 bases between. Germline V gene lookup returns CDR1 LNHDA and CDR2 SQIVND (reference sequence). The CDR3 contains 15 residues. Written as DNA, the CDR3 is TGTGCCAGTAGTATACGAGACAGGAGCTACAATGAGCAGTTCTTC. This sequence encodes CASSIRDRSYNEQFF. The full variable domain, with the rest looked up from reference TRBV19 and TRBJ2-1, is DGGITQSPKYLFRKEGQNVTLSCEQNLNHDAMYWYRQDPGQGLRLIYYSQIVNDFQKGDIAEGYSVSREKKESFPLTVTSAQKNPTAFYLCASSIRDRSYNEQFFGPGTRLTVL.

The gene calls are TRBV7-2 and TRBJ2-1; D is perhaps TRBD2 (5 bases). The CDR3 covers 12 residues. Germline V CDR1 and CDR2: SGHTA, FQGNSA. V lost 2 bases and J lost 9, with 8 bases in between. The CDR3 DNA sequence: TGTGCCAGCAGCTTAATCAGCGGTGAGCAGTTCTTC. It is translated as CASSLISGEQFF. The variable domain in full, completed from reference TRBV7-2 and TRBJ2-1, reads GAGVSQSPSNKVTEKGKDVELRCDPISGHTALYWYRQSLGQGLEFLIYFQGNSAPDKSGLPSDRFSAERTGGSVSTLTIQRTQQEDSAVYLCASSLISGEQFFGPGTRLTVL.

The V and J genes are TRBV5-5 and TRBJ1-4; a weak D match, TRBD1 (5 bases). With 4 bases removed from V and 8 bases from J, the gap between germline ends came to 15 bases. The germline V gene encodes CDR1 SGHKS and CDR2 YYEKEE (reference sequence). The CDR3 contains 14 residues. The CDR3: CASSGARPEEKLFF. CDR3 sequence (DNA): TGTGCCAGCAGCGGGGCCCGGCCGGAAGAAAAACTGTTTTTT.

The CDR3 nucleotides are TGTGCCATCAGTGAACAAGATACGCAGTATTTT. It codes for CAISEQDTQYF. This chain connects TRBV10-3 to TRBJ2-3; no clear D gene. This CDR3 is 11 amino acids long. Deletions cut 3 bases from V and 5 bases from J, with 3 bases between. Germline CDR1 ENHRY, CDR2 SYGVKD.

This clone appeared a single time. CDR3 sequence reads: CASSTRGQDSTDTQYF. Written as DNA, the CDR3 is TGTGCCAGTAGTACAAGGGGACAGGATAGCACAGATACGCAGTATTTT. The V call is TRBV19, the J call TRBJ2-3; TRBD1 aligns across 8 bases. V lost 4 bases, J lost 0 bases, and 6 bases stayed unmatched. Germline CDR1 LNHDA, CDR2 SQIVND (reference sequence). This CDR3 has 16 residues.

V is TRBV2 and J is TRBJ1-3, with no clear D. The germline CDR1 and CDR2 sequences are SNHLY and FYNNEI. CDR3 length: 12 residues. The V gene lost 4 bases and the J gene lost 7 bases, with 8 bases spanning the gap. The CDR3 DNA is TGTGCCAGCAGTGCTGGAGGGAACACCATATATTTT. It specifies CASSAGGNTIYF.